Below, 23 T cell receptor beta chains from the same sample are listed, as sequenced in a study of cytomegalovirus exposure and HLA in healthy donors. Primers for the PCR totalled 60 Vbeta and 13 Jbeta. This table comes from immunoSEQ multiplex PCR, and its TCRdb copy is limited to in-frame clones, with some not included. The sample has approximately 200,000 clones, less than 85% seen once; the top ten hold roughly 1.5%. The material sequenced was PBMCs. The receptor set was obtained from a girl aged 10-17 years in good health and CMV-seropositive.

In regard to this clone: Because the CDR3's place on the DNA is in doubt, the DNA is left out and the CDR3 is given as listed by TCRdb. The chain combines TRBV6-9 with TRBJ1-2; the table assigns TRBD1, which was not confirmed against the DNA. Germline V CDR1 and CDR2: MNHGY, SVAAGI. The CDR3 is 14 amino acids long, termini counted. Here the CDR3 reads CALHFAGGICGYTF.

This rearrangement joins TRBV5-1 to TRBJ2-5; 8 bases are shared with TRBD1. Trimming cost V 3 bases and J 3 bases; bases outside gene matches: 10. Germline V lookup: CDR1 SGHRS, CDR2 YFSETQ. The length of the CDR3 is 16 residues. CDR3 sequence: CASSSRQGTPKETQYF. CDR3 DNA: TGCGCCAGCAGCTCGAGACAGGGGACGCCTAAAGAGACCCAGTACTTC.

This clone has just one count. J is TRBJ2-1 and V is TRBV5-1; tentative D call: TRBD2 (5 bases). The germline V and J ends were trimmed by 6 bases and 1 base, with 17 bases remaining between them. The CDR3 totals 16 residues. The V gene's germline CDR1 is SGHRS and CDR2 YFSETQ. The CDR3 region has the DNA TGCGCCAGCACTCTCGGGGATCTCGCTTCCTACAATGAGCAGTTCTTC. It translates to CASTLGDLASYNEQFF.

The chain employs TRBV12-5 and TRBJ2-1; D perhaps matches TRBD2 (5 bases). CDR1 and CDR2 (germline): LGHNT, FRNRAP. Trimming took 3 bases from V and 9 from J, leaving 12 bases between them. The CDR3 is made up of 13 amino acids. The CDR3 bases are TGTGCTAGTGGTTTAGACGAGGGCACTGAGCAGTTCTTC. This sequence encodes CASGLDEGTEQFF.

J is TRBJ1-6 and V is TRBV7-2, with 9 bases matching TRBD1. J gave up 8 bases and V 1 base, and 3 bases lay outside the gene matches. CDR1 is SGHTA and CDR2 is FQGNSA in the germline V gene. The CDR3 is 15 residues long. The CDR3 bases are TGTGCCAGCAGCTTAGTAACAGGGGGCGATTCACCCCTCCACTTT. Amino acids: CASSLVTGGDSPLHF.

V is TRBV4-1 and J is TRBJ2-7; 16 positions match TRBD2. Germline V lookup: CDR1 MGHRA, CDR2 YSYEKL. This CDR3 comprises 19 residues. V dropped 1 base and J dropped 3; count of bases not matched to a gene: 9. The CDR3 loop reads CASSQARGTSGGGFYEQYF. In DNA, the CDR3 is TGCGCCAGCAGCCAAGCCCGCGGGACTAGCGGGGGGGGATTCTACGAGCAGTACTTC.

This chain uses TRBV6-5 with TRBJ2-3; D perhaps matches TRBD2 (7 bases). Per germline, CDR1 MNHEY and CDR2 SVGAGI. Trimming stripped 6 bases from V and 8 bases from J, with 21 bases between. There are 15 residues in the CDR3. In DNA form, the CDR3 reads TGTGCCAGCAGGACACTAGCGCCCGGGGGCCGTACGCAGTATTTT. It yields the protein CASRTLAPGGRTQYF.

The CDR3 is CASSQAMGQGGQSSQHF. As DNA, the CDR3 is TGCGCCAGCAGCCAGGCCATGGGACAGGGAGGTCAATCGTCCCAGCATTTT. The V gene is TRBV4-1, the J gene TRBJ1-5, with 9 bases lining up with TRBD1. V was pared by 3 bases and J by 11 bases, with 17 bases of the junction left unmatched. The V gene's germline CDR1 is MGHRA and CDR2 YSYEKL. The CDR3 length is 17 residues.

This CDR3 reads CASSDSMRDTQYF. In nucleotides, the CDR3 is TGTGCCAGCAGTGACTCGATGCGAGATACGCAGTATTTT. This chain uses TRBV6-4 with TRBJ2-3; unclear D gene. This CDR3 is 13 amino acids long. Between the trimmed V and J ends, which lost 0 bases and 5 bases, there was a span of 6 bases. Per germline, CDR1 MRHNA and CDR2 SNTAGT.

The chain combines TRBV5-1 with TRBJ1-2; 7 bases are a match to TRBD1. Germline-derived CDR1 and CDR2 are SGHRS and YFSETQ. The CDR3 has 13 amino acids. V was pared by 0 bases and J by 6 bases, with 2 bases of the junction left unmatched. The CDR3 here is CASSLGQGNGYTF. The CDR3 nucleotides read TGCGCCAGCAGCTTGGGACAGGGAAATGGCTACACCTTC. Full variable domain (outside the CDR3, taken from reference TRBV5-1 and TRBJ1-2): KAGVTQTPRYLIKTRGQQVTLSCSPISGHRSVSWYQQTPGQGLQFLFEYFSETQRNKGNFPGRFSGRQFSNSRSEMNVSTLELGDSALYLCASSLGQGNGYTFGSGTRLTVV.

The CDR3 coding sequence is TGTGCCAGCAGCCCATCTGGGACAGGGGCCAATCAGCCCCAGCATTTT. Its translation: CASSPSGTGANQPQHF. The chain uses TRBV11-2 and TRBJ1-5; 10 bases match TRBD1. This CDR3 has 16 amino acids. The V gene's germline CDR1 is SGHAT and CDR2 FQNNGV. V dropped 5 bases and J dropped 3; count of bases not matched to a gene: 7.

The V and J genes are TRBV19 and TRBJ1-3, with D unclear. The V gene lost 10 bases and the J gene lost 0 bases, with 16 bases spanning the gap. The CDR3 length is 15 residues. From germline, CDR1 is LNHDA and CDR2 SQIVND (reference sequence). As DNA, the CDR3 is TGTGCCAACACGCGACACCCAAGCTCTGGAAACACCATATATTTT. The encoded protein is CANTRHPSSGNTIYF.

The chain recombines TRBV6-6 with TRBJ1-4; no definite D call. The CDR3 extends over 14 amino acids. The V and J ends lost 4 bases and 12 bases respectively, with 18 bases between them. The germline V gene encodes CDR1 MNHNY and CDR2 SVGAGI (reference sequence). The CDR3 DNA follows: TGTGCCAGCAGTTCCCCCCGAACGGGTGAGGAACTGTTTTTT. Translated: CASSSPRTGEELFF.

The chain couples TRBV6-5 to TRBJ1-1; 10 nucleotides agree with TRBD1. V gave up 7 bases and J gave up 5 bases; unmatched junction bases: 7. This CDR3 has 14 amino acids. Germline V CDR1 and CDR2: MNHEY, SVGAGI. The CDR3: CASTWRTGGTEAFF. The CDR3 DNA follows: TGTGCCAGCACTTGGAGGACAGGGGGAACTGAAGCTTTCTTT.

Written as DNA, the CDR3 is TGTGCCATCAGGAGCGGGGGGGCAGTGACAGATACGCAGTATTTT. This codes for CAIRSGGAVTDTQYF. The gene calls are TRBV10-3 and TRBJ2-3; TRBD2 agrees at 10 bases. In germline, CDR1 is ENHRY, CDR2 SYGVKD. J lost 3 bases, V lost 6 bases, and 6 bases had no gene match. This CDR3 has 15 residues.

The chain links TRBV7-9 to TRBJ2-3; 10 bases are a match to TRBD2. The V segment lost 5 bases and the J segment 4 bases; nucleotides outside the gene matches: 12. The germline V gene has CDR1 SEHNR and CDR2 FQNEAQ (reference sequence). The CDR3 has 17 residues. The CDR3: CASSRLSSGGSPDTQYF. The CDR3 nucleotides read TGTGCCAGCAGCCGCCTATCTAGCGGGGGTTCACCAGATACGCAGTATTTT.

In this sample, this clone turned up once. This chain connects TRBV7-2 to TRBJ2-5; 9 bases agree with TRBD2. Germline V gives CDR1 SGHTA, CDR2 FQGNSA. Unmatched junction bases numbered 9, after V lost 2 bases and J lost 2 bases. The CDR3 is 17 residues long. CDR3 nucleotide sequence: TGTGCCAGCAGCTTAAGTTTTGTAACTAGCGGGCAAGAGACCCAGTACTTC. Residues: CASSLSFVTSGQETQYF.

This clone appeared a single time. The V call is TRBV4-3, the J call TRBJ2-2; tentatively, D is TRBD2 (5 bases). The germline CDR1 and CDR2 sequences are LGHNA and YSLEER. The V gene lost 1 base and the J gene lost 12 bases, with 12 bases spanning the gap. The CDR3 has 13 residues. The CDR3 region has the DNA TGCGCCAGCAGCCAAGGTGGGAGCGGACAGCTGTTTTTT. Translated: CASSQGGSGQLFF.

This chain uses TRBV11-2 with TRBJ1-1; the D gene is possibly TRBD1 (6 bases). Germline CDR1 SGHAT, CDR2 FQNNGV. Trimming left V 5 bases short and J 6 bases short, with 19 bases between. The CDR3 covers 15 residues. The CDR3 DNA sequence: TGTGCCAGCAGCCAAACCAGGGGTATAGGCGCTGAAGCTTTCTTT. Translating gives CASSQTRGIGAEAFF. Full variable domain (missing parts from reference TRBV11-2 and TRBJ1-1): EAGVAQSPRYKIIEKRQSVAFWCNPISGHATLYWYQQILGQGPKLLIQFQNNGVVDDSQLPKDRFSAERLKGVDSTLKIQPAKLEDSAVYLCASSQTRGIGAEAFFGQGTRLTVV.

In its sample, this clone was seen a few times. The sample carries other DNA sequences with the same CDR3. The chain has TRBV6-1 and TRBJ2-7, with D maybe TRBD2 (5 bases). CDR3 size: 12 residues. Between the trimmed V and J ends, which lost 6 bases and 3 bases, there was a span of 9 bases. Per germline, CDR1 MNHNS and CDR2 SASEGT. In DNA form, the CDR3 reads TGTGCCAGCAGCCCTCGGGACTACGAGCAGTACTTC. This encodes CASSPRDYEQYF.

The chain joins TRBV10-2 to TRBJ2-5; tentatively, D is TRBD1 (6 bases). The CDR3 has 15 amino acids. The germline V gene has CDR1 WSHSY and CDR2 SAAADI. Between the trimmed V and J ends, which lost 3 bases and 1 base, there was a span of 12 bases. This CDR3 is CASSDGDTFQETQYF. CDR3 bases: TGCGCCAGCAGTGACGGGGACACCTTCCAAGAGACCCAGTACTTC.

The V call is TRBV18, the J call TRBJ2-1; 12 bases are a match to TRBD1. The CDR3 extends over 14 amino acids. V lost 3 bases, J lost 8 bases, and 2 bases stayed unmatched. In germline, CDR1 is KGHSH, CDR2 LQKENI. The CDR3 DNA is TGTGCCAGCTCACCGGGGACAGGGGGCGATGAGCAGTTCTTC. This codes for CASSPGTGGDEQFF.

The V gene is TRBV29-1, the J gene TRBJ1-5; D gene unclear. There are 13 residues in the CDR3. The V end was cut by 4 bases, the J end by 0 bases, with 7 bases between. Germline CDR1 is SQVTM and CDR2 is ANQGSEA. This CDR3 is CSVGENSNQPQHF. CDR3 sequence (DNA): TGCAGCGTTGGGGAGAATAGCAATCAGCCCCAGCATTTT.